The clone carrying this TCR beta chain has ten or more counts. Its antigen is unidentified. TCRdb used MiXCR to reprocess the 5' RACE reads, holding one entry per CDR3 protein. Found here are around 300,000 distinct CDR3 sequences, roughly 11% of them singletons; the top ten hold 8% to 9.5%. CDR1 is DFQATT, CDR2 SNEGSKA, per germline (reference sequence). The J segment lost 4 bases and the V segment lost 1 base, leaving 5 bases of the junction unmatched. This CDR3 region has 15 residues. This record comes from a study of CD8 T cells in ankylosing spondylitis. Findings of the study overall: Typical of ankylosing spondylitis blood, it appeared, was a TCR beta motif of roughly eight highly homologous variants.

The sample taken for sequencing was blood, either unsorted or a sorted T cell fraction (not recorded which). V is TRBV20-1 and J is TRBJ2-7; TRBD2 agrees at 12 bases. This sequence originates from a female donor with ankylosing spondylitis or in good health (not recorded which). In nucleotides, the CDR3 is TGCAGTGCTAGAGCACTAGCGGGAGGTCAATACGAGCAGTACTTC. Translation: CSARALAGGQYEQYF.